Listed below are T cell receptor beta chains from one sample, sequenced in a study of T cell responses to AZD1222 COVID-19 vaccine. Assay used: immunoSEQ multiplex PCR; TCRdb lists only in-frame clones, some missing. The table shows around 150,000 clones, with 85% to 95% occurring only once. Sequencing was performed on peripheral blood, taken 28 days after the second AZD1222 dose. These receptors came from an adult who received the AZD1222 COVID-19 vaccine. Both conserved end residues are part of each CDR3. The D gene is left open where the match is weak. Clone sizes are given selectively: once, few, many, or a class where the clone is expanded.

J gene: TRBJ2-5; CDR3 length: 14; D gene: .; clone size: once; V gene: TRBV7-2; CDR3 DNA: TGTGCCAGCAGCCCGTTGGGGGTAGCGGAGACCCAGTACTTC; CDR3 protein: CASSPLGVAETQYF
J gene: TRBJ1-6; CDR3 length: 14; D gene: .; clone size: .; V gene: TRBV25-1; CDR3 DNA: TGTGCCAGCAGTGAATATGCACCGAATTCACCCCTCCACTTT; CDR3 protein: CASSEYAPNSPLHF
J gene: TRBJ2-1; CDR3 length: 14; D gene: TRBD1; clone size: .; V gene: TRBV28; CDR3 DNA: TGTGCCAGCAGTACCAACAGGGGGCTCAATGAGCAGTTCTTC; CDR3 protein: CASSTNRGLNEQFF
J gene: TRBJ2-3; CDR3 length: 14; D gene: .; clone size: once; V gene: TRBV5-8; CDR3 DNA: TGTGCCAGCAGCTTCCCGACAGCCCGGGATACGCAGTATTTT; CDR3 protein: CASSFPTARDTQYF
J gene: TRBJ2-1; CDR3 length: 16; D gene: TRBD2; clone size: .; V gene: TRBV5-1; CDR3 DNA: TGCGCCAGCAGCTTGCAGGGACTAGCGGGAAGCAATGAGCAGTTCTTC; CDR3 protein: CASSLQGLAGSNEQFF
J gene: TRBJ1-5; CDR3 length: 15; D gene: .; clone size: .; V gene: TRBV19; CDR3 DNA: TGTGCCAGTAGTATAAGCGGATATAGCAATCAGCCCCAGCATTTT; CDR3 protein: CASSISGYSNQPQHF
J gene: TRBJ1-3; CDR3 length: 15; D gene: .; clone size: .; V gene: TRBV4-3; CDR3 DNA: TGCGCCAGCAGCCAAGATCTAGGGAGGGGAAACACCATATATTTT; CDR3 protein: CASSQDLGRGNTIYF
J gene: TRBJ1-2; CDR3 length: 14; D gene: .; clone size: .; V gene: TRBV28; CDR3 DNA: TGTGCCAGCAGTTTATCCCTGGACTTGACGGGCTACACCTTC; CDR3 protein: CASSLSLDLTGYTF
J gene: TRBJ2-2; CDR3 length: 15; D gene: .; clone size: once; V gene: TRBV28; CDR3 DNA: TGTGCCAGCAGTTTAATCAACAGGAACACCGGGGAGCTGTTTTTT; CDR3 protein: CASSLINRNTGELFF
J gene: TRBJ2-3; CDR3 length: 12; D gene: .; clone size: .; V gene: TRBV19; CDR3 DNA: TGTGCCAGTAAATCCCCCGGCGATACGCAGTATTTT; CDR3 protein: CASKSPGDTQYF
J gene: TRBJ2-4; CDR3 length: 15; D gene: .; clone size: .; V gene: TRBV7-9; CDR3 DNA: TGTGCCAGCAGCTCCCCGACAGAGGACAAAAACATTCAGTACTTC; CDR3 protein: CASSSPTEDKNIQYF
J gene: TRBJ1-1; CDR3 length: 11; D gene: .; clone size: .; V gene: TRBV29-1; CDR3 DNA: TGCATCCAATCCCCGAACACTGAAGCTTTCTTT; CDR3 protein: CIQSPNTEAFF
J gene: TRBJ2-7; CDR3 length: 13; D gene: .; clone size: .; V gene: TRBV5-6; CDR3 DNA: TGTGCCAGCAGCCCGGTCGGAGCTTCCGAGCAGTACTTC; CDR3 protein: CASSPVGASEQYF
J gene: TRBJ2-7; CDR3 length: 17; D gene: TRBD2; clone size: .; V gene: TRBV15; CDR3 DNA: TGTGCCACCAGCTACCGGCGGACTAGCGGGAGTGGAGGCGAGCAGTACTTC; CDR3 protein: CATSYRRTSGSGGEQYF
J gene: TRBJ1-2; CDR3 length: 16; D gene: .; clone size: .; V gene: TRBV28; CDR3 DNA: TGTGCCAGCAGTTTATTCCGGCAAACCCTCACTTATGGCTACACCTTC; CDR3 protein: CASSLFRQTLTYGYTF
J gene: TRBJ1-3; CDR3 length: 13; D gene: .; clone size: .; V gene: TRBV28; CDR3 DNA: TGTGCCAGCGACGAGAAAAATGGAAACACCATATATTTT; CDR3 protein: CASDEKNGNTIYF
J gene: TRBJ1-3; CDR3 length: 13; D gene: .; clone size: .; V gene: TRBV15; CDR3 DNA: TGTGCCACCAGCAGAGATTCTGGAAACACCATATATTTT; CDR3 protein: CATSRDSGNTIYF
J gene: TRBJ1-1; CDR3 length: 13; D gene: .; clone size: .; V gene: TRBV6-5; CDR3 DNA: TGTGCCAGCAGGCGGACAGACTACACTGAAGCTTTCTTT; CDR3 protein: CASRRTDYTEAFF
J gene: TRBJ2-1; CDR3 length: 13; D gene: TRBD1; clone size: .; V gene: TRBV7-3; CDR3 DNA: TGTGCCAGCAGCTCTACAGGGGCACGGGAGCAGTTCTTC; CDR3 protein: CASSSTGAREQFF
J gene: TRBJ1-2; CDR3 length: 15; D gene: TRBD1; clone size: once; V gene: TRBV11-2; CDR3 DNA: TGTGCCAGCAGCCGAGTGGACAGGGGGCCCTATGGCTACACCTTC; CDR3 protein: CASSRVDRGPYGYTF
J gene: TRBJ2-5; CDR3 length: 14; D gene: .; clone size: .; V gene: TRBV7-3; CDR3 DNA: TGTGCCAGCAGCTTAAGCGGGGCTAGGGAGACCCAGTACTTC; CDR3 protein: CASSLSGARETQYF
J gene: TRBJ2-3; CDR3 length: 16; D gene: TRBD2; clone size: .; V gene: TRBV9; CDR3 DNA: TGTGCCAGCAGCGTCTCCGGGACTAGGCGGGGAGATACGCAGTATTTT; CDR3 protein: CASSVSGTRRGDTQYF